Listed below are T cell receptor beta chains from one sample, sequenced in a study of shared clonotypes between healthy human individuals. Some clones are missing from TCRdb's copy, which holds only in-frame ones; the method was immunoSEQ multiplex PCR. Of approximately 840,000 clones in the sample, about 96% were seen once. The material sequenced was naive CD8+ T cells sorted from blood. The receptors stem from a man aged 30-40 years in good health. CDR3s include the opening cysteine and the closing phenylalanine or tryptophan. A D gene is named only where the DNA matches it firmly. The size field is filled for only some rows; it gives once, few, many or a size class.

j_call: TRBJ2-3
clone_size: -
v_call: TRBV7-9
d_call: TRBD2
cdr3_aa: CASSLGGTSGDTDTQYF
cdr3_nt: TGTGCCAGCAGCTTGGGTGGGACTAGCGGAGACACAGATACGCAGTATTTT

j_call: TRBJ2-7
clone_size: -
v_call: TRBV28
d_call: -
cdr3_aa: CASSLRDPYEQYF
cdr3_nt: TGTGCCAGCAGTTTACGGGACCCCTACGAGCAGTACTTC

j_call: TRBJ1-1
clone_size: once
v_call: TRBV27
d_call: -
cdr3_aa: CASKDLLNTEAFF
cdr3_nt: TGTGCCAGTAAGGACCTACTGAACACTGAAGCTTTCTTT

j_call: TRBJ2-3
clone_size: -
v_call: TRBV30
d_call: TRBD2
cdr3_aa: CAWRTSGLTDTQYF
cdr3_nt: TGTGCCTGGAGAACTAGCGGGCTCACAGATACGCAGTATTTT

j_call: TRBJ2-1
clone_size: -
v_call: TRBV6-1
d_call: -
cdr3_aa: CATDSGTYNEQFF
cdr3_nt: TGTGCCACGGATAGCGGAACCTACAATGAGCAGTTCTTC

j_call: TRBJ2-1
clone_size: -
v_call: TRBV5-4
d_call: TRBD2
cdr3_aa: CASSRGTSGYNEQFF
cdr3_nt: TGTGCCAGCAGCCGCGGGACTAGCGGATACAATGAGCAGTTCTTC

j_call: TRBJ2-3
clone_size: -
v_call: TRBV6-5
d_call: TRBD2
cdr3_aa: CASSLQRDGDTQYF
cdr3_nt: TGTGCCAGCAGTTTACAGCGGGACGGAGATACGCAGTATTTT

j_call: TRBJ1-1
clone_size: -
v_call: TRBV19
d_call: -
cdr3_aa: CASSIGGSTEAFF
cdr3_nt: TGTGCCAGTAGTATCGGGGGGAGCACTGAAGCTTTCTTT

j_call: TRBJ1-1
clone_size: -
v_call: TRBV5-1
d_call: -
cdr3_aa: CASSVEFGGYTEAFF
cdr3_nt: TGCGCCAGCAGCGTGGAGTTCGGGGGATACACTGAAGCTTTCTTT

j_call: TRBJ2-6
clone_size: -
v_call: TRBV6-4
d_call: -
cdr3_aa: CASSGRSGANVLTF
cdr3_nt: TGTGCCAGCAGTGGAAGGAGCGGGGCCAACGTCCTGACTTTC

j_call: TRBJ2-7
clone_size: few
v_call: TRBV5-1
d_call: TRBD2
cdr3_aa: CASSFGLAGANEQYF
cdr3_nt: TGCGCCAGCAGCTTTGGGCTAGCGGGAGCAAACGAGCAGTACTTC

j_call: TRBJ2-5
clone_size: -
v_call: TRBV7-8
d_call: TRBD2
cdr3_aa: CASSLGTSGHQETQYF
cdr3_nt: TGTGCCAGCAGCTTAGGGACTAGCGGGCACCAAGAGACCCAGTACTTC

j_call: TRBJ2-7
clone_size: -
v_call: TRBV7-2
d_call: -
cdr3_aa: CASSFSVGLDSYEQYF
cdr3_nt: TGTGCCAGCAGCTTTTCCGTGGGACTGGACTCCTACGAGCAGTACTTC

j_call: TRBJ2-7
clone_size: -
v_call: TRBV27
d_call: TRBD2
cdr3_aa: CASSVARTSQYEQYF
cdr3_nt: TGTGCCAGCAGTGTAGCCCGGACTAGCCAGTACGAGCAGTACTTC

j_call: TRBJ1-2
clone_size: -
v_call: TRBV29-1
d_call: -
cdr3_aa: CSVEQNNYGYTF
cdr3_nt: TGCAGCGTTGAGCAGAATAACTATGGCTACACCTTC

j_call: TRBJ2-7
clone_size: -
v_call: TRBV5-5
d_call: -
cdr3_aa: CASSLRGVSYEQYF
cdr3_nt: TGTGCCAGCAGCTTGAGGGGAGTCTCCTACGAGCAGTACTTC

j_call: TRBJ2-1
clone_size: -
v_call: TRBV2
d_call: TRBD1
cdr3_aa: CASSGTGELNEQFF
cdr3_nt: TGTGCCAGCAGTGGGACAGGGGAACTCAATGAGCAGTTCTTC

j_call: TRBJ1-3
clone_size: few
v_call: TRBV5-1
d_call: TRBD1
cdr3_aa: CASSTGEGGNTIYF
cdr3_nt: TGCGCCAGCAGTACAGGGGAGGGTGGAAACACCATATATTTT

j_call: TRBJ2-7
clone_size: -
v_call: TRBV9
d_call: TRBD1
cdr3_aa: CASSVGTGAHEQYF
cdr3_nt: TGTGCCAGCAGCGTAGGGACAGGGGCCCACGAGCAGTACTTC

j_call: TRBJ2-7
clone_size: -
v_call: TRBV19
d_call: TRBD2
cdr3_aa: CASSWTSGRSAYEQYF
cdr3_nt: TGTGCCAGTAGTTGGACTAGCGGGAGAAGCGCTTACGAGCAGTACTTC

j_call: TRBJ2-7
clone_size: -
v_call: TRBV29-1
d_call: -
cdr3_aa: CSVVLGGSSYEQYF
cdr3_nt: TGCAGCGTTGTTCTCGGTGGAAGCTCCTACGAGCAGTACTTC

j_call: TRBJ1-1
clone_size: -
v_call: TRBV7-2
d_call: -
cdr3_aa: CASSLNGGLPLEAFF
cdr3_nt: TGTGCCAGCAGCTTAAACGGGGGGCTCCCCCTTGAAGCTTTCTTT

j_call: TRBJ2-7
clone_size: -
v_call: TRBV6-5
d_call: -
cdr3_aa: CASSLAYSLNPPEQYF
cdr3_nt: TGTGCCAGCAGTTTGGCCTACAGTTTGAACCCCCCGGAGCAGTACTTC

j_call: TRBJ2-3
clone_size: -
v_call: TRBV11-3
d_call: -
cdr3_aa: CASSLEDTDTQYF
cdr3_nt: TGTGCCAGCAGCTTAGAAGACACAGATACGCAGTATTTT

j_call: TRBJ2-7
clone_size: -
v_call: TRBV27
d_call: -
cdr3_aa: CASSPGGGRSYEQYF
cdr3_nt: TGTGCCAGCAGTCCGGGAGGGGGCAGGTCCTACGAGCAGTACTTC

j_call: TRBJ2-6
clone_size: -
v_call: TRBV13
d_call: -
cdr3_aa: CATDGGHLSGANVLTF
cdr3_nt: TGTGCCACCGACGGGGGGCACCTCTCTGGGGCCAACGTCCTGACTTTC

j_call: TRBJ2-3
clone_size: -
v_call: TRBV10-3
d_call: -
cdr3_aa: CATKTGTQYF
cdr3_nt: TGTGCCACAAAAACAGGTACGCAGTATTTT

j_call: TRBJ1-1
clone_size: -
v_call: TRBV7-9
d_call: TRBD1
cdr3_aa: CASSSLHRGPEAFF
cdr3_nt: TGTGCCAGCAGCTCCCTACACAGGGGGCCTGAAGCTTTCTTT

j_call: TRBJ2-7
clone_size: -
v_call: TRBV2
d_call: -
cdr3_aa: CASMGAYEQYF
cdr3_nt: TGTGCCAGCATGGGTGCCTACGAGCAGTACTTC

j_call: TRBJ1-2
clone_size: -
v_call: TRBV11-2
d_call: -
cdr3_aa: CASSLPPNYGYTF
cdr3_nt: TGTGCCAGCAGCTTACCCCCGAACTATGGCTACACCTTC

j_call: TRBJ2-3
clone_size: -
v_call: TRBV27
d_call: -
cdr3_aa: CASSERRGGQDTQYF
cdr3_nt: TGTGCCAGCAGCGAAAGAAGGGGGGGACAAGATACGCAGTATTTT

j_call: TRBJ1-5
clone_size: -
v_call: TRBV15
d_call: -
cdr3_aa: CATSGAGVSWPQHF
cdr3_nt: TGTGCCACCAGCGGTGCGGGGGTTTCGTGGCCCCAGCATTTT

j_call: TRBJ1-3
clone_size: -
v_call: TRBV28
d_call: -
cdr3_aa: CASSFRGTSGNTIYF
cdr3_nt: TGTGCCAGCAGTTTCAGGGGCACCTCTGGAAACACCATATATTTT

j_call: TRBJ2-1
clone_size: -
v_call: TRBV7-9
d_call: -
cdr3_aa: CASSNTYNEQFF
cdr3_nt: TGTGCCAGCAGTAACACCTACAATGAGCAGTTCTTC

j_call: TRBJ1-2
clone_size: -
v_call: TRBV11-2
d_call: -
cdr3_aa: CASSAWSEYYGYTF
cdr3_nt: TGTGCCAGCAGCGCCTGGTCAGAGTACTATGGCTACACCTTC

j_call: TRBJ2-3
clone_size: -
v_call: TRBV4-1
d_call: TRBD1
cdr3_aa: CASSQVGGLGRGRDTQYF
cdr3_nt: TGCGCCAGCAGCCAAGTTGGGGGATTGGGCAGGGGGCGAGATACGCAGTATTTT

j_call: TRBJ2-5
clone_size: -
v_call: TRBV4-1
d_call: -
cdr3_aa: CASSRKAAEETQYF
cdr3_nt: TGCGCCAGCAGCCGGAAGGCGGCAGAAGAGACCCAGTACTTC

j_call: TRBJ2-1
clone_size: -
v_call: TRBV29-1
d_call: TRBD2
cdr3_aa: CSVGGLAGVSGEQFF
cdr3_nt: TGCAGCGTTGGTGGACTAGCGGGAGTTTCAGGTGAGCAGTTCTTC

j_call: TRBJ2-2
clone_size: once
v_call: TRBV27
d_call: -
cdr3_aa: CASSPWEWSGNTGELFF
cdr3_nt: TGTGCCAGCAGTCCCTGGGAATGGTCAGGGAACACCGGGGAGCTGTTTTTT

j_call: TRBJ1-1
clone_size: -
v_call: TRBV5-4
d_call: -
cdr3_aa: CASSSTGVNTEAFF
cdr3_nt: TGTGCCAGCAGTTCTACAGGAGTGAACACTGAAGCTTTCTTT

j_call: TRBJ1-1
clone_size: once
v_call: TRBV27
d_call: TRBD1
cdr3_aa: CASSHHQGAVGGEAFF
cdr3_nt: TGTGCCAGCAGTCACCATCAGGGGGCGGTTGGTGGGGAAGCTTTCTTT

j_call: TRBJ1-1
clone_size: -
v_call: TRBV7-3
d_call: -
cdr3_aa: CASSLLRRMNTEAFF
cdr3_nt: TGTGCCAGCAGCTTACTTAGAAGGATGAACACTGAAGCTTTCTTT

j_call: TRBJ2-1
clone_size: -
v_call: TRBV9
d_call: -
cdr3_aa: CASSVTPLVGGYNEQFF
cdr3_nt: TGTGCCAGCAGCGTAACCCCTCTAGTTGGAGGGTACAATGAGCAGTTCTTC

j_call: TRBJ2-1
clone_size: -
v_call: TRBV11-3
d_call: TRBD2
cdr3_aa: CASSLGRDYPTYEQFF
cdr3_nt: TGTGCCAGCAGCTTAGGGAGGGACTACCCGACCTACGAGCAGTTCTTC

j_call: TRBJ2-6
clone_size: -
v_call: TRBV7-8
d_call: TRBD2
cdr3_aa: CASSSSRFGRESSGANVLTF
cdr3_nt: TGTGCCAGCAGCTCCTCTCGCTTCGGGCGGGAGTCTTCTGGGGCCAACGTCCTGACTTTC

j_call: TRBJ2-7
clone_size: -
v_call: TRBV7-9
d_call: -
cdr3_aa: CASSSSSILSLETYEQYF
cdr3_nt: TGTGCCAGCAGCTCCAGCTCCATACTTTCATTGGAGACCTACGAGCAGTACTTC

j_call: TRBJ2-7
clone_size: -
v_call: TRBV5-6
d_call: -
cdr3_aa: CASSLEADSYEQYF
cdr3_nt: TGTGCCAGCAGCTTGGAGGCAGACTCCTACGAGCAGTACTTC

j_call: TRBJ1-4
clone_size: -
v_call: TRBV28
d_call: -
cdr3_aa: CASSPPGTWGGNEKLFF
cdr3_nt: TGTGCCAGCAGTCCCCCCGGGACTTGGGGGGGTAATGAAAAACTGTTTTTT

j_call: TRBJ1-1
clone_size: -
v_call: TRBV5-6
d_call: -
cdr3_aa: CASSLDQTNTEAFF
cdr3_nt: TGTGCCAGCAGCTTGGATCAGACGAACACTGAAGCTTTCTTT

j_call: TRBJ2-7
clone_size: once
v_call: TRBV5-1
d_call: TRBD2
cdr3_aa: CASSLEGLAGAAYEQYF
cdr3_nt: TGCGCCAGCAGCTTGGAGGGACTAGCGGGAGCCGCCTACGAGCAGTACTTC

j_call: TRBJ2-2
clone_size: -
v_call: TRBV27
d_call: TRBD1
cdr3_aa: CASFPGTGGTGELFF
cdr3_nt: TGTGCCAGCTTCCCAGGGACAGGGGGCACCGGGGAGCTGTTTTTT

j_call: TRBJ2-7
clone_size: once
v_call: TRBV29-1
d_call: TRBD1
cdr3_aa: CSVRGTGESAYEQYF
cdr3_nt: TGCAGCGTGCGGGGGACAGGGGAATCTGCCTACGAGCAGTACTTC

j_call: TRBJ2-1
clone_size: -
v_call: TRBV5-1
d_call: TRBD2
cdr3_aa: CATATALAGVDEQFF
cdr3_nt: TGCGCCACCGCGACGGCGCTAGCGGGAGTGGATGAGCAGTTCTTC

j_call: TRBJ1-2
clone_size: -
v_call: TRBV5-1
d_call: -
cdr3_aa: CASSLMDPSPDYGYTF
cdr3_nt: TGCGCCAGCAGCTTGATGGACCCCAGCCCAGACTATGGCTACACCTTC

j_call: TRBJ1-4
clone_size: -
v_call: TRBV25-1
d_call: -
cdr3_aa: CASSELGAPSGEKLFF
cdr3_nt: TGTGCCAGCAGTGAATTAGGAGCCCCCTCGGGTGAAAAACTGTTTTTT